This T cell receptor beta chain stems from a study of regulatory T cells in long-lasting Graves disease. Study conclusions and caveats: TRBV28, TRBJ1-2 and TRBJ2-5 were segments that persistent disease favored. Those with persistent disease had in common more public clonotypes (2,741) than new patients (approximately 890).

The time point is: persistent/refractory GD, antithyroid drugs over 5 years with positive TRAb. RNA extracted from PBMCs served as the sequencing template. The CDR3 is made up of 13 amino acids. CDR1 and CDR2 (germline): SNHLY, FYNNEI. V dropped 5 bases and J dropped 4 bases, with 8 bases sitting between them. A word on this clonotype: Its antigen is currently unknown.

Arm-PCR of CDR3 regions and iRepertoire HTBI primers were the basis on which TCR beta libraries were built. In the authors' methods: Identification across samples found approximately 60 TRBV and fewer than 15 TRBJ segments. TCRdb reprocessed the multiplex PCR reads via MiXCR and lists one record per CDR3 protein. The V and J calls were not made by the authors but by TCRdb's processing. The profile covers hundreds of thousands of distinct CDR3 sequences, with roughly 21% appearing a single time and approximately 6.4% taken by the ten largest. This chain uses TRBV2 with TRBJ1-4; tentatively, D is TRBD1 (6 bases). This sample comprised peripheral blood mononuclear cells (PBMCs), obtained when the disease was refractory, from a patient treated with antithyroid drugs. The sequence derives from a female donor with Graves disease. The CDR3 DNA reads TGTGCCAGCAGTCGGGACATTAATGAAAAACTGTTTTTT. Translating gives CASSRDINEKLFF.